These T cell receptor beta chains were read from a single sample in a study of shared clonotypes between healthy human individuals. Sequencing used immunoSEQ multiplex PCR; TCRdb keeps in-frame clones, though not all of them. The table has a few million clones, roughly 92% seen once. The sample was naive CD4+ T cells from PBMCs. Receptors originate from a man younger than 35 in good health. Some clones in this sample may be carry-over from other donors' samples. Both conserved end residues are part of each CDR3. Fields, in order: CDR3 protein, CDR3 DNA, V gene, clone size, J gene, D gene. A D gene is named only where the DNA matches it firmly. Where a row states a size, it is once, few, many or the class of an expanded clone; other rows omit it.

CASSLGFLYKGANVETQYF	TGTGCCAGCAGCTTAGGGTTTTTATATAAGGGGGCGAATGTAGAGACCCAGTACTTC	TRBV11-3	.	TRBJ2-5	TRBD1
CASSFHSGGAINEQFF	TGTGCCAGCAGCTTCCACTCTGGCGGGGCAATCAATGAGCAGTTCTTC	TRBV7-9	.	TRBJ2-1	.
CASSDVPSSGNTIYF	TGCGCCAGCAGCGACGTTCCGTCCTCTGGAAACACCATATATTTT	TRBV4-1	few	TRBJ1-3	.
CASSVPGPQMGGYTF	TGTGCCAGCAGTGTCCCGGGACCCCAAATGGGGGGCTACACCTTC	TRBV25-1	.	TRBJ1-2	.
CASSLLGQGEGYTF	TGTGCCAGCAGCTTACTGGGACAGGGAGAAGGCTACACCTTC	TRBV7-3	.	TRBJ1-2	TRBD1
CASSLSHRASGYSYNEQFF	TGTGCCAGCAGTTTATCCCACCGGGCTAGCGGGTACTCCTACAATGAGCAGTTCTTC	TRBV28	.	TRBJ2-1	TRBD2
CASSLRGVRYSNQPQHF	TGTGCCAGCAGTTTGCGGGGCGTCAGATATAGCAATCAGCCCCAGCATTTT	TRBV27	.	TRBJ1-5	.
CASSPWDWFSYEQYF	TGTGCCAGCAGCCCGTGGGACTGGTTCTCCTACGAGCAGTACTTC	TRBV7-8	.	TRBJ2-7	.
CASSGFRALEQFF	TGCGCCAGCAGCGGATTCCGGGCCCTCGAGCAGTTCTTC	TRBV5-1	.	TRBJ2-1	.
CASSRTSGRVIGELFF	TGTGCCAGCAGCCGAACTAGCGGGAGAGTGATCGGGGAGCTGTTTTTT	TRBV2	.	TRBJ2-2	TRBD2
CASSASRTIPGELFF	TGTGCCAGCAGCGCAAGCCGCACTATTCCCGGGGAGCTGTTTTTT	TRBV9	.	TRBJ2-2	.
CASSITPGNQHYGYTF	TGTGCCAGCAGCATCACTCCAGGAAACCAGCACTATGGCTACACCTTC	TRBV28	.	TRBJ1-2	.
CASSLGKTELGTQYF	TGTGCCAGCAGCTTAGGAAAAACGGAGTTGGGTACGCAGTATTTT	TRBV7-9	.	TRBJ2-3	.
CASSQEPSGQTDTQYF	TGTGCCAGCAGCCAAGAGCCTAGCGGGCAGACAGATACGCAGTATTTT	TRBV4-2	.	TRBJ2-3	TRBD2
CASSPRAPREHQPQHF	TGTGCCAGCTCACCACGGGCACCGAGGGAGCATCAGCCCCAGCATTTT	TRBV18	.	TRBJ1-5	.
CASSGSAGELFF	TGTGCCAGCAGCGGGTCGGCCGGGGAGCTGTTTTTT	TRBV6-5	once	TRBJ2-2	.
CASGPGTGEYNEQFF	TGTGCTAGTGGTCCCGGGACAGGGGAATACAATGAGCAGTTCTTC	TRBV12-5	.	TRBJ2-1	TRBD1
CASSGGLAGVVDTQYF	TGTGCCAGCAGTGGGGGACTAGCGGGAGTTGTAGATACGCAGTATTTT	TRBV2	.	TRBJ2-3	TRBD2